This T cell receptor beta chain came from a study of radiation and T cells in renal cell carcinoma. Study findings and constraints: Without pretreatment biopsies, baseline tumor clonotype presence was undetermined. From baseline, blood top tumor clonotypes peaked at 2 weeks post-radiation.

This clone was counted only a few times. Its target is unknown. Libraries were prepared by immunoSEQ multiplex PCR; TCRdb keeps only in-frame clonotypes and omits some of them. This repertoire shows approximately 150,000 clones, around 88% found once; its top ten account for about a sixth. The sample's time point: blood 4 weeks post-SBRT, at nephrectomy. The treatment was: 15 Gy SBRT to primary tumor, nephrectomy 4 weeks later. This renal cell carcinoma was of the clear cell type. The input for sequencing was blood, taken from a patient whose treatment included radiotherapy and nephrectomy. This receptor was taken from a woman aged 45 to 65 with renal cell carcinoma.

The CDR3 DNA is TGTGCCAGCAGTCCCGTGGGGCCCAATACCTTC. The encoded protein is CASSPVGPNTF. The rearrangement uses TRBV2 and TRBJ1-2; D is possibly TRBD1 (5 bases). Germline V CDR1 and CDR2: SNHLY, FYNNEI. The V and J ends lost 5 bases and 14 bases respectively, with 15 bases between them. The CDR3 is 11 amino acids.